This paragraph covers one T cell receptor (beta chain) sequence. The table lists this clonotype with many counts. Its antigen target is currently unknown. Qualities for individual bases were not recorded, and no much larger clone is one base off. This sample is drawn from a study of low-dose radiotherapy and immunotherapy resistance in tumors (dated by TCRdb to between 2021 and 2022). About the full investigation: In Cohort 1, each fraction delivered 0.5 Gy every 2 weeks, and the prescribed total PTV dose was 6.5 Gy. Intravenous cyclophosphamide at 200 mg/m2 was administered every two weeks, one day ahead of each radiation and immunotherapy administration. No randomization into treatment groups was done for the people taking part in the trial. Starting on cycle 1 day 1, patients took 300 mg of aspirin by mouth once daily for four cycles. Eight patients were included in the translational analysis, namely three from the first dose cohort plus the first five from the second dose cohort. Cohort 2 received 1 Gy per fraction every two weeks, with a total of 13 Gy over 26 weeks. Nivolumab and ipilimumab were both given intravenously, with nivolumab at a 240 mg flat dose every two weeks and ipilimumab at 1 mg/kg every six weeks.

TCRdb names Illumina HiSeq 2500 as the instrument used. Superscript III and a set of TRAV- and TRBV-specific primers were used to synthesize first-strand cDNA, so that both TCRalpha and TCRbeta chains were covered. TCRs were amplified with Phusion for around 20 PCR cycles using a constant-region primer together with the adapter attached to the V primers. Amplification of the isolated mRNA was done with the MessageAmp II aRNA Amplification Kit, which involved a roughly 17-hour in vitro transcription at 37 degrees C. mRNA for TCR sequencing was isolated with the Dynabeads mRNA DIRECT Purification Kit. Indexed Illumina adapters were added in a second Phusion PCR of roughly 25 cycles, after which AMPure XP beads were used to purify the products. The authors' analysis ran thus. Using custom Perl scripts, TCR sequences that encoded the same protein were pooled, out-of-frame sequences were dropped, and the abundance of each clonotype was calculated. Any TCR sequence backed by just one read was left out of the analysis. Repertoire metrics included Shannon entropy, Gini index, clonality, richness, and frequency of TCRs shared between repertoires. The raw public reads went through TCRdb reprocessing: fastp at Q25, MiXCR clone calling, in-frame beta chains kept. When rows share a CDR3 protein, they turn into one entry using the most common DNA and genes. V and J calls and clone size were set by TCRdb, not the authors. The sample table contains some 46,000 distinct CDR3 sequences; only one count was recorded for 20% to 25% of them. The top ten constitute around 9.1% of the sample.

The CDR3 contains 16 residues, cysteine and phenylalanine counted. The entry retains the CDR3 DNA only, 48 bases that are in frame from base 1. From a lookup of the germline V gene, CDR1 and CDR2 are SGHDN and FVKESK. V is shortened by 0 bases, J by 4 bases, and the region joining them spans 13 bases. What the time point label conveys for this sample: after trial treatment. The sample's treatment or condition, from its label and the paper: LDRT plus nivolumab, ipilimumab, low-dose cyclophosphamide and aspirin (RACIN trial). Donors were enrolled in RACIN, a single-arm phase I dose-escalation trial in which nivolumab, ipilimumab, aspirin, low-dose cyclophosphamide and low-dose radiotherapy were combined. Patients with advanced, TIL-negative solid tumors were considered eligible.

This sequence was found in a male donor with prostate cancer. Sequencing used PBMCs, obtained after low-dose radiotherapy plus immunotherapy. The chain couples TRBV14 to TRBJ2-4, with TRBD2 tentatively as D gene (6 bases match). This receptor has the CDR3 CASSQEGYGGKNIQYF. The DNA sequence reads TGTGCCAGCAGCCAAGAGGGGTACGGGGGTAAAAACATTCAGTACTTC.